These 15 T cell receptor beta chains share one sample of origin, sequenced in a study of PD-L1 blockade in urothelial cancer. The time point is: pretreatment peripheral blood. TCRdb's copy holds only in-frame clones and misses some; the assay was immunoSEQ multiplex PCR. The sample holds 70,000 to 85,000 clones, 90% seen once. The sequencing used PBMCs, collected around atezolizumab (anti-PD-L1) treatment. These receptors all come from a man in his 70s with urothelial cancer.

CDR3 loop: CASSPIGHGLAGDAGELFF. CDR3 nucleotide sequence: TGTGCCAGCAGTCCTATCGGCCATGGTCTAGCGGGAGACGCCGGGGAGCTGTTTTTT. The chain uses TRBV11-2 and TRBJ2-2, with TRBD2 identical over 10 bases. The germline V gene encodes CDR1 SGHAT and CDR2 FQNNGV. V trimming: 6 bases; J trimming: 6 bases; junction bases outside the gene matches: 19. This CDR3 contains 19 residues.

V gene TRBV28 combines with J gene TRBJ1-4; 8 nucleotides line up with TRBD1. The CDR3 runs 17 residues. Germline lookup yields CDR1 MDHEN and CDR2 SYDVKM. V lost 2 bases and J lost 0; bases outside the gene matches: 5. The CDR3 region is CASSLRQGYTTNEKLFF. For the CDR3, the DNA is TGTGCCAGCAGTTTAAGACAGGGGTACACAACTAATGAAAAACTGTTTTTT.

The rearrangement links TRBV10-3 to TRBJ2-6; 8 bases are shared with TRBD1. V gave up 2 bases and J gave up 0 bases; unmatched junction bases: 3. CDR1 and CDR2 (germline): ENHRY, SYGVKD. This CDR3 has 17 residues. CDR3 bases: TGTGCCATCAGTGAGAAGACAGGGGTCTCTGGGGCCAACGTCCTGACTTTC. It translates to CAISEKTGVSGANVLTF.

The chain has TRBV7-8 and TRBJ2-7; D is uncertain. CDR1 and CDR2 (germline): SGHVS, FQNEAQ. This CDR3 is built from 14 residues. V was trimmed by 1 base and J by 3 bases, leaving 10 bases between them. CDR3 residues: CASSLGLRVYEQYF. CDR3 DNA sequence: TGTGCCAGCAGCTTAGGTCTTCGAGTCTACGAGCAGTACTTC.

This sequence joins TRBV27 and TRBJ1-4; 8 bases line up with TRBD1. The germline gives CDR1 MNHEY, CDR2 SMNVEV (reference sequence). This CDR3 region has 14 residues. Trimming cost V 2 bases and J 10 bases; bases outside gene matches: 6. The CDR3 sequence is CASSLQGAGGKLFF. CDR3 DNA sequence: TGTGCCAGCAGTTTACAGGGGGCAGGGGGAAAACTGTTTTTT.

This clone showed up just a few times. The DNA for the CDR3 is TGTGCCAGCAGAGCCGGGACAGGGGGCTACGAGCAGTACTTC. Encoded protein: CASRAGTGGYEQYF. The V and J genes are TRBV6-5 and TRBJ2-7; 11 bases are shared with TRBD1. The length of the CDR3 is 14 residues. The germline V gene has CDR1 MNHEY and CDR2 SVGAGI. V shed 6 bases, J shed 3 bases, and the junction held 4 bases outside the gene matches.

The CDR3 nucleotides read TGTGCCAGCAGCGGGGGAGGGGGGGCCTACAATGAGCAGTTCTTC. Protein: CASSGGGGAYNEQFF. The chain links TRBV9 to TRBJ2-1; tentative D call: TRBD2 (7 bases). This CDR3 contains 15 residues. CDR1 is SGDLS and CDR2 is YYNGEE in the germline V gene. The V end was cut by 3 bases, the J end by 2 bases, with 12 bases between.

This sequence joins TRBV10-3 and TRBJ1-1; 8 nucleotides align to TRBD1. V gave up 10 bases and J gave up 4 bases; unmatched junction bases: 5. In germline, CDR1 is ENHRY, CDR2 SYGVKD. This CDR3 comprises 12 residues. CDR3 in DNA: TGTGCCAGCCAGGGGGCCGGCACTGAAGCTTTCTTT. Its translation is CASQGAGTEAFF.

This CDR3 is CASSRTSGTAYNQPQHF. DNA of the CDR3: TGTGCCAGCAGCAGGACCTCCGGGACAGCATACAATCAGCCCCAGCATTTT. The chain couples TRBV7-9 to TRBJ1-5; 7 bases line up with TRBD1. The J segment lost 3 bases and the V segment lost 5 bases, leaving 13 bases of the junction unmatched. The V gene's germline CDR1 is SEHNR and CDR2 FQNEAQ (reference sequence). This CDR3 is 17 amino acids long.

In nucleotides, the CDR3 is TGTGCCTGGAGTGTGATGTTAGCAACCGGGGAGCTGTTTTTT. Translated, it gives CAWSVMLATGELFF. The gene calls are TRBV30 and TRBJ2-2; D gene uncertain. The CDR3 contains 14 residues. The V and J ends lost 0 bases and 5 bases respectively, with 10 bases between them. Germline V gives CDR1 GTSNPN, CDR2 SVGIG (reference sequence).

This chain joins TRBV6-5 and TRBJ2-7; 11 bases agree with TRBD1. There are 15 residues in the CDR3. In germline, CDR1 is MNHEY, CDR2 SVGAGI. The V and J ends lost 0 bases and 2 bases, in that order; junction bases with no gene match: 0. CDR3 sequence: CASSYSGQGAYEQYF. The DNA of the CDR3 is TGTGCCAGCAGTTACTCGGGACAGGGGGCCTACGAGCAGTACTTC.

This clone was found a few times. The chain recombines TRBV6-1 with TRBJ1-3; D ambiguous. This CDR3 is built from 13 residues. V was clipped by 5 bases and J by 4 bases, with 9 bases between them. Germline CDR1 and CDR2: MNHNS and SASEGT. The CDR3 loop is CASSLLSGNTIYF. The CDR3 nucleotides read TGTGCCAGCAGTCTCCTCTCCGGAAACACCATATATTTT.

The J gene is TRBJ2-3, the V gene TRBV2, with 9 bases that match TRBD2. V lost 8 bases to trimming and J lost 2 bases; unmatched junction nucleotides: 8. The CDR3 extends over 15 amino acids. Looked up from germline, CDR1 is SNHLY and CDR2 is FYNNEI. CDR3 residues: CASVASGIDTDTQYF. As DNA, the CDR3 is TGTGCCAGCGTGGCTAGCGGGATTGACACAGATACGCAGTATTTT.

J is TRBJ2-1 and V is TRBV7-7; possible D gene TRBD1, 5 bases. The CDR3 has 13 amino acids. Between the trimmed V and J ends, which lost 0 bases and 7 bases, there was a span of 7 bases. Germline-derived CDR1 and CDR2 are SSHAT and FNYEAQ (reference sequence). This chain's CDR3 is CASSLASGNEQFF. CDR3 nucleotides: TGTGCCAGCAGCTTAGCGTCAGGGAATGAGCAGTTCTTC.

The gene calls are TRBV28 and TRBJ2-3, with 7 bases that match TRBD2. This CDR3 has 15 residues. Germline CDR1 MDHEN, CDR2 SYDVKM. J was trimmed by 2 bases and V by 6 bases; bases with no gene match: 8. CDR3 sequence (DNA): TGTGCCAGCAGCCCCGGGGGGAAAGCCACAGATACGCAGTATTTT. The encoded protein is CASSPGGKATDTQYF.